The 20 T cell receptor beta chains below come from one sample, sequenced in a study of blood T cells in healthy people across ages. Next came a second PCR, run for about 7 to 12 cycles, which used a sample-barcoded 5' primer along with a J-beta primer mix. TCRdb redid the calling of the 5' RACE reads with MiXCR, one entry per CDR3 protein. The table shows roughly 860,000 distinct CDR3 sequences, with about 59% occurring only once. The source material was blood. The origin of the receptors is a man younger than 40 in good health.

This chain links TRBV27 with TRBJ2-7; no clear D gene. The V end was cut by 5 bases, the J end by 0 bases, with 14 bases between. CDR3 size: 15 residues. From germline, CDR1 is MNHEY and CDR2 SMNVEV (reference sequence). The CDR3 nucleotides read TGTGCCAGCAGTCCAAATGCGGTAGACTCCTACGAGCAGTACTTC. Amino acids: CASSPNAVDSYEQYF.

The V call is TRBV9, the J call TRBJ1-6; D is ambiguous. The germline V gene has CDR1 SGDLS and CDR2 YYNGEE. Deletions cut 0 bases from V and 3 bases from J, with 7 bases between. This CDR3 has 15 amino acids. This CDR3 reads CASSVAQLYNSPLHF. The DNA for the CDR3 is TGTGCCAGCAGCGTAGCCCAGCTCTATAATTCACCCCTCCACTTT.

The V and J genes are TRBV6-6 and TRBJ1-5, with D possibly being TRBD1 (6 bases). Germline CDR1 and CDR2: MNHNY and SVGAGI (reference sequence). The CDR3 length is 14 residues. With 11 bases removed from V and 1 base from J, the gap between germline ends came to 15 bases. The CDR3 sequence: CASVGGLSNQPQHF. CDR3 DNA sequence: TGTGCCTCTGTGGGGGGGCTAAGCAATCAGCCCCAGCATTTT.

This clonotype turned up a few times. The chain couples TRBV28 to TRBJ2-5; the D gene is possibly TRBD2 (8 bases). The germline V and J ends were trimmed by 4 bases and 5 bases, with 23 bases remaining between them. This CDR3 comprises 17 residues. Germline values: CDR1 MDHEN, CDR2 SYDVKM. This CDR3 reads CASSSWTSRGGTETQYF. The CDR3 region has the DNA TGTGCCAGCAGTTCCTGGACTAGCAGGGGGGGTACGGAGACCCAGTACTTC.

The chain joins TRBV7-9 to TRBJ1-2; 7 bases are shared with TRBD1. Trimming at V came to 1 base and at J to 3 bases, leaving 5 bases not matched to a gene. CDR3 length: 15 residues. In germline, CDR1 is SEHNR, CDR2 FQNEAQ (reference sequence). CDR3 in DNA: TGTGCCAGCAGCTTAGAAAGACAGGGCCACTATGGCTACACCTTC. The encoded protein is CASSLERQGHYGYTF.

This clonotype was found a few times. This chain connects TRBV12-3 or TRBV12-4 to TRBJ2-5; 10 bases align to TRBD2. The CDR3 totals 13 residues. The junction had 3 bases not matched to a gene; V was cut back by 8 bases and J by 3 bases. The CDR3 nucleotides are TGTGCCAGCGGTCTAGCGGGGGAAGAGACCCAGTACTTC. Encoded protein: CASGLAGEETQYF.

The chain couples TRBV4-3 to TRBJ1-1; unclear D gene. From germline, CDR1 is LGHNA and CDR2 YSLEER. This CDR3 region has 13 residues. Trimming stripped 3 bases from V and 3 bases from J, with 8 bases between. CDR3 in DNA: TGCGCCAGCAGCCATAACCAGGACACTGAAGCTTTCTTT. It codes for CASSHNQDTEAFF.

This clonotype was detected a few times. A much bigger clone sits one base away, suggesting this may be a read error. The rearrangement joins TRBV7-9 to TRBJ1-2; the D gene is possibly TRBD1 (6 bases). Between the trimmed V and J ends, which lost 5 bases and 2 bases, there was a span of 12 bases. Germline V gives CDR1 SEHNR, CDR2 FQNEAQ (reference sequence). CDR3 length: 14 amino acids. CDR3 nucleotide sequence: TGTGCCAGCAGCGTACAGGGTTACAACTATGGCTACACCTTC. This encodes CASSVQGYNYGYTF. The full variable domain, in which reference TRBV7-9 and TRBJ1-2 provide the parts outside the CDR3, is DTGVSQNPRHKITKRGQNVTFRCDPISEHNRLYWYRQTLGQGPEFLTYFQNEAQLEKSRLLSDRFSAERPKGSFSTLEIQRTEQGDSAMYLCASSVQGYNYGYTFGSGTRLTVV.

Notes on this clonotype: At one boundary the junction diverges from the germline segment, which might be a read error. J is TRBJ2-6 and V is TRBV12-3 or TRBV12-4, with D hard to call. The CDR3 totals 15 residues. The DNA of the CDR3 is TGTGTCAGCAGAACGGACCTATCTGGGGCCAACGTCCTGACTTTC. Residues: CVSRTDLSGANVLTF.

Worth noting for this clonotype: One end of the junction does not line up with germline, which may come from a read error. The gene calls are TRBV7-8 and TRBJ1-4, with D possibly TRBD1 on 6 matching bases. Germline CDR1 is SGHVS and CDR2 is FQNEAQ. The CDR3 spans 15 residues. The CDR3 region has the DNA TGTGCCGGCAGTTCAGGGTGGACAGTGGGGCATGGGCTGTTTTTT. Its protein is CAGSSGWTVGHGLFF. Full variable domain (remainder filled in from reference TRBV7-8 and TRBJ1-4): GAGVSQSPRYKVAKRGQDVALRCDPISGHVSLFWYQQALGQGPEFLTYFQNEAQLDKSGLPSDRFFAERPEGSVSTLKIQRTQQEDSAVYLCAGSSGWTVGHGLFFGSGTQLSVL.

The rearrangement joins TRBV28 to TRBJ1-2; D gene uncertain. V was shortened by 7 bases and J by 3 bases, with 12 bases between the two germline ends. The CDR3 is 13 amino acids. The germline gives CDR1 MDHEN, CDR2 SYDVKM. CDR3 in amino acids: CASTLGGHYGYTF. The CDR3 region has the DNA TGTGCCAGCACCCTCGGAGGTCACTATGGCTACACCTTC.

V is TRBV28 and J is TRBJ2-6; possible D gene TRBD1, 6 bases. Trimming removed 6 bases from V and 0 bases from J, with 9 bases in between. The CDR3 loop spans 15 amino acids. The germline gives CDR1 MDHEN, CDR2 SYDVKM. In DNA form, the CDR3 reads TGTGCCAGCAGACTGACAGGCTCTGGGGCCAACGTCCTGACTTTC. Its protein product is CASRLTGSGANVLTF. The full variable domain, rest sourced from reference TRBV28 and TRBJ2-6, is DVKVTQSSRYLVKRTGEKVFLECVQDMDHENMFWYRQDPGLGLRLIYFSYDVKMKEKGDIPEGYSVSREKKERFSLILESASTNQTSMYLCASRLTGSGANVLTFGAGSRLTVL.

The V and J genes are TRBV6-1 and TRBJ2-1; D remains ambiguous. V lost 4 bases and J lost 1, with 8 bases in between. Germline V lookup: CDR1 MNHNS, CDR2 SASEGT. The CDR3 has 14 amino acids. The CDR3 sequence is CASSGGWSYNEQFF. CDR3 bases: TGTGCCAGCAGTGGTGGTTGGTCCTACAATGAGCAGTTCTTC.

This clonotype turned up a few times. The chain combines TRBV10-3 with TRBJ2-2, with 8 nucleotides matching TRBD1. CDR1 is ENHRY, CDR2 SYGVKD, per germline. The CDR3 runs 14 residues. Germline trimming cut 6 bases from V and 2 bases from J; bases unmatched to any gene: 2. The DNA of the CDR3 is TGTGCCATCAGAGGACAGGGTAACACCGGGGAGCTGTTTTTT. Protein sequence: CAIRGQGNTGELFF.

The CDR3 region is CAISEGGHTETQYF. The CDR3 nucleotides read TGTGCAATCTCAGAGGGGGGCCACACGGAGACCCAGTACTTC. This rearrangement joins TRBV10-3 to TRBJ2-5, with D possibly called TRBD1 or TRBD2 (6 bases each). Germline lookup yields CDR1 ENHRY and CDR2 SYGVKD. The CDR3 totals 14 residues.

The genes are TRBV24-1 and TRBJ2-1, with a tentative D call TRBD2 (6 bases). CDR1 and CDR2 (germline): KGHDR, SFDVKD. This CDR3 has 13 amino acids. V lost 7 bases to trimming and J lost 7 bases, with 13 bases between them. DNA for the CDR3: TGTGCCACCAGAGCCCGGGGGACGAATGAGCAGTTCTTC. Translated, it gives CATRARGTNEQFF.

The rearrangement joins TRBV7-2 to TRBJ2-1; no reliable D call. The CDR3 consists of 13 residues. V lost 1 base, J lost 8 bases, and 9 bases lay in between. CDR1 and CDR2 (germline): SGHTA, FQGNSA. The DNA of the CDR3 is TGTGCCAGCAGCTTAGAGCCCGCACATGAGCAGTTCTTC. Protein sequence: CASSLEPAHEQFF.

The chain employs TRBV24-1 and TRBJ2-4; TRBD1 agrees at 9 bases. The J call may be faulty, since TRBJ2-7 better matches the DNA end. Germline V gives CDR1 KGHDR, CDR2 SFDVKD. The CDR3 loop spans 14 amino acids. This CDR3 is CATSDGQGRYEQYF. The CDR3 DNA reads as TGTGCCACCAGTGACGGACAGGGGAGGTACGAGCAGTACTTC.

The genes are TRBV6-5 and TRBJ1-2; a possible D gene is TRBD1 (5 bases). The CDR3 loop spans 14 amino acids. Per germline, CDR1 MNHEY and CDR2 SVGAGI. V was clipped by 6 bases and J by 0 bases, with 11 bases between them. This chain's CDR3 is CASRGSTANYGYTF. The DNA for the CDR3 is TGTGCCAGCAGGGGTTCGACAGCTAACTATGGCTACACCTTC.

The chain joins TRBV28 to TRBJ2-4, with a weak D call TRBD1 (6 bases). The closer fit of TRBJ2-7 to the DNA end suggests the J call may be wrong. The CDR3 runs to 12 residues. Germline V lookup: CDR1 MDHEN, CDR2 SYDVKM. The CDR3 reads CASSWAGAEQYF. The CDR3 bases are TGTGCCAGCAGTTGGGCAGGGGCCGAGCAGTACTTC.